This record concerns one T cell receptor (beta chain) sequence. Its antigen is not known. As handled by the study authors: A classifier of distant metastasis in papillary thyroid cancer was built from CDR3 differences (across clinicopathological groups). Using MiXCR, TCRdb reanalyzed the PCR reads. TCRdb's processing, not the authors', yielded these V and J calls. The sample consists of 15,000 or so clones, roughly a quarter of them appearing once. From germline, CDR1 is MNHNS and CDR2 SASEGT. The CDR3 consists of 15 residues. After removal of 4 bases from V and 0 bases from J, the junction contained 5 bases not matched to a gene. The sample belongs to a study of metastatic and nonmetastatic thyroid tumors. As for the study in general: Repertoires from blood and tumor or nodule tissue of malignant and benign thyroid patients were compared.

Thyroid surgery had not been preceded by any treatment in any patient. Study-wide results and caveats: Within blood and tumor, benign nodules reportedly had significantly lower TCR beta diversity than malignant thyroid tumors did.

This chain uses TRBV6-1 with TRBJ2-7, with TRBD2 matching 8 bases. The sequence came from a female donor with papillary thyroid cancer or a benign thyroid nodule (not recorded which). Some clones in this sample may be carry-over from other donors' samples. Sequenced: tumor tissue. CDR3 sequence: CASSARTSGSYEQYF. CDR3 nucleotide sequence: TGTGCCAGCAGTGCCCGCACTAGCGGCTCCTACGAGCAGTACTTC.